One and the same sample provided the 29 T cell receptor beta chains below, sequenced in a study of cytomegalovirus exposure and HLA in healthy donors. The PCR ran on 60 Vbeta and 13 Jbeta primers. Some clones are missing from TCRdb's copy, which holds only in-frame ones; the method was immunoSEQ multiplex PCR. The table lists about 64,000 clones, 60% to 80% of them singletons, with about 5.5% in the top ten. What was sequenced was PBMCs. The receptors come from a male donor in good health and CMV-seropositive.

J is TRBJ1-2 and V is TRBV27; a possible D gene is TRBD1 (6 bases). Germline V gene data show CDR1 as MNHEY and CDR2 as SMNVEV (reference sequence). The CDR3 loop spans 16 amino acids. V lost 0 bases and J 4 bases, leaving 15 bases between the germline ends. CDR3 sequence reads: CASSLSSRGRGYGYTF. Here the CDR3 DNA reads TGTGCCAGCAGTTTATCGTCCAGGGGCCGCGGCTATGGCTACACCTTC.

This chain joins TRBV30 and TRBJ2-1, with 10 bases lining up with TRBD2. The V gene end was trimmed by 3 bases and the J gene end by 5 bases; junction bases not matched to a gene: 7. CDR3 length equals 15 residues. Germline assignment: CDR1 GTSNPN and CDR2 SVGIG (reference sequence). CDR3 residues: CAWRMLAGDHNEQFF. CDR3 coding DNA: TGTGCCTGGAGGATGCTAGCGGGGGACCACAATGAGCAGTTCTTC.

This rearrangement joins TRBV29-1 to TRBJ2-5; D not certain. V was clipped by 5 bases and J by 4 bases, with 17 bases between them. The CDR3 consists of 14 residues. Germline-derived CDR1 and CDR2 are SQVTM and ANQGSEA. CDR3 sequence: CSVTTFRTAETQYF. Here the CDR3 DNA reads TGCAGCGTTACGACATTCCGAACGGCAGAGACCCAGTACTTC.

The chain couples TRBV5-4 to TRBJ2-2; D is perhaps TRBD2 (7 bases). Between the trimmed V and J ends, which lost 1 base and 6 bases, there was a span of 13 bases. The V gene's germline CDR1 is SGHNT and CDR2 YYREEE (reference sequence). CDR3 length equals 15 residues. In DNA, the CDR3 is TGTGCCAGCAGCTTGCGGGCGGGGGCAGCCGGGGAGCTGTTTTTT. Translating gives CASSLRAGAAGELFF.

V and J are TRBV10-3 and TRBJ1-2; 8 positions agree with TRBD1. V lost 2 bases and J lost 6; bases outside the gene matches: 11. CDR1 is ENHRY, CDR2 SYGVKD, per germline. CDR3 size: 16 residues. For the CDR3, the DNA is TGTGCCATCAGTGAGCCGCACCCGAGACAGGGGAATGGCTACACCTTC. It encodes CAISEPHPRQGNGYTF.

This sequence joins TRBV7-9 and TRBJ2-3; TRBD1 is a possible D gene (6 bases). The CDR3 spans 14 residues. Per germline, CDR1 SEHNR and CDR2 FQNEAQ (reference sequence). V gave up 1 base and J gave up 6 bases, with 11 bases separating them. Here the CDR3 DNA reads TGTGCCAGCAGCTTAGTGTCAGGGGCCGATACGCAGTATTTT. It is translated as CASSLVSGADTQYF.

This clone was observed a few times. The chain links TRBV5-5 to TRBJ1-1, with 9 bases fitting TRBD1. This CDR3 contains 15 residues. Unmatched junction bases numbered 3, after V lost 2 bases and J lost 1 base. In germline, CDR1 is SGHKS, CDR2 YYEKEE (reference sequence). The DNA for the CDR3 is TGTGCCAGCAGCTTAAGGGACAGGGAGAACACTGAAGCTTTCTTT. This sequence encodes CASSLRDRENTEAFF.

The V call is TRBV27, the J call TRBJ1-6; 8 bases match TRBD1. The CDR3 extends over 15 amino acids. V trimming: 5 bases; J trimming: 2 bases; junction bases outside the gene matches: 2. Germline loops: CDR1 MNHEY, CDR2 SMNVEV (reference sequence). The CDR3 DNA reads TGTGCCAGCAGTCTGGACAGGGCCTATAATTCACCCCTCCACTTT. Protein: CASSLDRAYNSPLHF.

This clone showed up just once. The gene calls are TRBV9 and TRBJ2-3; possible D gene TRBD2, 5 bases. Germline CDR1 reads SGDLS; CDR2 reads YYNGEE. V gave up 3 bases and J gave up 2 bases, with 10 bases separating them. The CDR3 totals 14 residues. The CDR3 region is CASSALGVTDTQYF. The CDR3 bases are TGTGCCAGCAGCGCCCTCGGGGTCACAGATACGCAGTATTTT.

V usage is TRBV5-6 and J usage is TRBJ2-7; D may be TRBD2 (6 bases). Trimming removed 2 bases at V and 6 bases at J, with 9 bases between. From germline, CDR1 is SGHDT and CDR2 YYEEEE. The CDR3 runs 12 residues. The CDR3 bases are TGTGCCAGCAGCTTCGGGGGTACCGAGCAGTACTTC. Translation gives CASSFGGTEQYF.

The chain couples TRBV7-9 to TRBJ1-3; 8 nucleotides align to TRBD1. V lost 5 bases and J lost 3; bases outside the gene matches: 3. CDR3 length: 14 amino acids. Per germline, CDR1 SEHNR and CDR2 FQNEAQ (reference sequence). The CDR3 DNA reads TGTGCCAGCAGCCAGGGGGCACATGGAAACACCATATATTTT. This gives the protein CASSQGAHGNTIYF.

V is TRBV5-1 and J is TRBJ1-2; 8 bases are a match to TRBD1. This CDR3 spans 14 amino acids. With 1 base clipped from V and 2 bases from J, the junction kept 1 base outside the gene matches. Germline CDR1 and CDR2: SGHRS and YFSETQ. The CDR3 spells CASSLTGGNYGYTF. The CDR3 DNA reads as TGCGCCAGCAGCTTGACAGGGGGAAACTATGGCTACACCTTC.

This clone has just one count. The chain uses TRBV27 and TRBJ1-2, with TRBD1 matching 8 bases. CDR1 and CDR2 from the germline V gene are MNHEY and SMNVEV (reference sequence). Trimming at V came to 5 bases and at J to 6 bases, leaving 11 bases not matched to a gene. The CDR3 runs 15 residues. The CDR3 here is CASSAPGQGVHGYTF. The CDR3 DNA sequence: TGTGCCAGCAGTGCCCCCGGACAGGGAGTCCATGGCTACACCTTC.

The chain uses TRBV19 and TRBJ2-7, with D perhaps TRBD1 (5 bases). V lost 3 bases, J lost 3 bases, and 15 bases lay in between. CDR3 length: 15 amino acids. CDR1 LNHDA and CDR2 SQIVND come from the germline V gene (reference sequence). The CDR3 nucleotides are TGTGCCAGTAGTATCGGGCAGGGAAGGGGCTACGAGCAGTACTTC. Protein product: CASSIGQGRGYEQYF.

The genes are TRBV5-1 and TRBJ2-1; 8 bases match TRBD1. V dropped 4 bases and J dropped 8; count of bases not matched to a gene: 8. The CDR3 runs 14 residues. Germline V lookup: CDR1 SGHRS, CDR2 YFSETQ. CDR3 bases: TGCGCCAGCAGCCCCGGACAGGGTGGGGATGAGCAGTTCTTC. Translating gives CASSPGQGGDEQFF.

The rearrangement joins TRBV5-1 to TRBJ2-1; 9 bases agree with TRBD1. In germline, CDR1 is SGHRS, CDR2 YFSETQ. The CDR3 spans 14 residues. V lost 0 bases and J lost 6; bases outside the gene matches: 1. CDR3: CASSLGQGGNEQFF. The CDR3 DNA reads TGCGCCAGCAGCTTGGGACAGGGGGGCAATGAGCAGTTCTTC.

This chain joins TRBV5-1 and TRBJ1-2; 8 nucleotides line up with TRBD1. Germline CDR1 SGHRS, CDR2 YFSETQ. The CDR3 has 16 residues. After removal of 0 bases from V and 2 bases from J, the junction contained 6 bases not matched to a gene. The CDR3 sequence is CASSLAPDRENYGYTF. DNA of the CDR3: TGCGCCAGCAGCTTGGCCCCGGACAGGGAGAACTATGGCTACACCTTC.

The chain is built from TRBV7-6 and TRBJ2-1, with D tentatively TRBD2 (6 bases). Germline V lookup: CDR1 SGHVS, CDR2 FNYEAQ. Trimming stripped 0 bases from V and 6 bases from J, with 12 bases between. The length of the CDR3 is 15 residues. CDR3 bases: TGTGCCAGCAGCTTAGCCATGGGGGGAGGCAATGAGCAGTTCTTC. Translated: CASSLAMGGGNEQFF.

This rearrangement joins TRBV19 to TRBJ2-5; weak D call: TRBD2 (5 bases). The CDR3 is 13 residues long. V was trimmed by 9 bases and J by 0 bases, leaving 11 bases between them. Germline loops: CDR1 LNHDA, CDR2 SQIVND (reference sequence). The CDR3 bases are TGTGCCAGCAATAGAGGGTACCAAGAGACCCAGTACTTC. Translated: CASNRGYQETQYF. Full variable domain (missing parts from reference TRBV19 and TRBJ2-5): DGGITQSPKYLFRKEGQNVTLSCEQNLNHDAMYWYRQDPGQGLRLIYYSQIVNDFQKGDIAEGYSVSREKKESFPLTVTSAQKNPTAFYLCASNRGYQETQYFGPGTRLLVL.

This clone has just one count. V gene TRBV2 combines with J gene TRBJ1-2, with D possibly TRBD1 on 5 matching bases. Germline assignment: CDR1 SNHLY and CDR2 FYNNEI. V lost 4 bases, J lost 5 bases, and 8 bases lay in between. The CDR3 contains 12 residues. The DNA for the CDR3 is TGTGCCAGCAGTGTACAGGCGTATGGCTACACCTTC. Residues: CASSVQAYGYTF. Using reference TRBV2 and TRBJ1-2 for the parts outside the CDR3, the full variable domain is EPEVTQTPSHQVTQMGQEVILRCVPISNHLYFYWYRQILGQKVEFLVSFYNNEISEKSEIFDDQFSVERPDGSNFTLKIRSTKLEDSAMYFCASSVQAYGYTFGSGTRLTVV.

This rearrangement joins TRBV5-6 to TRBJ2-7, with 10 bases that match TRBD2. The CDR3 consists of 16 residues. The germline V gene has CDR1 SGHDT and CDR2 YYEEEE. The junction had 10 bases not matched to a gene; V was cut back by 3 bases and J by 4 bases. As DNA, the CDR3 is TGTGCCAGCAGCTCACTATTAGGGACTAGCGCGTACGAGCAGTACTTC. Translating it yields CASSSLLGTSAYEQYF.

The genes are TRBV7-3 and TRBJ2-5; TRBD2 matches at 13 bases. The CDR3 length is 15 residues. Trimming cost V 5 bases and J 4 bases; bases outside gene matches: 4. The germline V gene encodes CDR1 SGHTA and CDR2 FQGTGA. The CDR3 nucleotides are TGTGCCAGCAGCCAAGGACTAGCGGGGGTAGAGACCCAGTACTTC. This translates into CASSQGLAGVETQYF.

The CDR3 DNA sequence: TGTGCCAGCAGCTTGAATAGCCGGGGTGAGCAGTTCTTC. Translation: CASSLNSRGEQFF. The chain employs TRBV7-3 and TRBJ2-1; the D gene is possibly TRBD2 (5 bases). Trimming shortened V by 3 bases and J by 9 bases, and 12 bases separated the two germline ends. Germline CDR1 and CDR2: SGHTA and FQGTGA. This CDR3 contains 13 residues.

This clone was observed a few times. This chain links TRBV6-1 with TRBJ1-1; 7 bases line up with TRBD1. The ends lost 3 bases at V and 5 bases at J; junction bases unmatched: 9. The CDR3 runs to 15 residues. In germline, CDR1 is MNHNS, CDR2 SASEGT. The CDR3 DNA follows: TGTGCCAGCAGTGAGTCAGGGGGAATGCGGACTGAAGCTTTCTTT. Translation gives CASSESGGMRTEAFF.

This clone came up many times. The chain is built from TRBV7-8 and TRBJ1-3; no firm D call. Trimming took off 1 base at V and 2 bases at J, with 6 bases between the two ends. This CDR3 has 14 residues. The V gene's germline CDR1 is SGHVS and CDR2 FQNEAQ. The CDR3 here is CASSLGGTGNTIYF. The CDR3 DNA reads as TGTGCCAGCAGCTTAGGAGGGACTGGAAACACCATATATTTT. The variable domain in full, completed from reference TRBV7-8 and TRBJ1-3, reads GAGVSQSPRYKVAKRGQDVALRCDPISGHVSLFWYQQALGQGPEFLTYFQNEAQLDKSGLPSDRFFAERPEGSVSTLKIQRTQQEDSAVYLCASSLGGTGNTIYFGEGSWLTVV.

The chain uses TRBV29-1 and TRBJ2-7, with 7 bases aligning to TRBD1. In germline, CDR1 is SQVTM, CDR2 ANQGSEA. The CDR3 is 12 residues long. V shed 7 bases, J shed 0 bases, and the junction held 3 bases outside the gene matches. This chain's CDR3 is CSAGDSSYEQYF. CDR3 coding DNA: TGCAGCGCCGGGGACAGCTCCTACGAGCAGTACTTC.

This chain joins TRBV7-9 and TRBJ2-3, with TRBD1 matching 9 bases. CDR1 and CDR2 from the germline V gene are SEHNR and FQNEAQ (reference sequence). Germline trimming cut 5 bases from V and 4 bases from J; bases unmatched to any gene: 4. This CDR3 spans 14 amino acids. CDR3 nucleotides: TGTGCCAGCAGCGCTGACAGGGGGGCAGATACGCAGTATTTT. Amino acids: CASSADRGADTQYF.

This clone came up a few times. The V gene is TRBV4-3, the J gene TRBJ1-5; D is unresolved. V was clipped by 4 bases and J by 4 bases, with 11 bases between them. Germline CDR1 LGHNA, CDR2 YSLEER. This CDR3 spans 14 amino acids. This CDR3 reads CASSPGSVNQPQHF. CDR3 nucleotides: TGCGCCAGCAGCCCCGGGTCGGTGAATCAGCCCCAGCATTTT.

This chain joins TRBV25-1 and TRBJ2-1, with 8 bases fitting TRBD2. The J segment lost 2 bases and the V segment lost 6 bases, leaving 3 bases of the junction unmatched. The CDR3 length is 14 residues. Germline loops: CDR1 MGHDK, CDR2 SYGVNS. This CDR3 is CASSPGGAYNEQFF. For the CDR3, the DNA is TGTGCCAGCAGCCCCGGGGGGGCCTACAATGAGCAGTTCTTC.